What follows are 4 T cell receptor beta chains derived from one specimen sequenced in a study of T cell responses to AZD1222 COVID-19 vaccine. Profiling relied on immunoSEQ multiplex PCR, and the TCRdb table lists in-frame clones only, not all of them. The top ten hold about 2.7% of the sample, which has 70,000 to 80,000 clones, more than 80% seen once. The sample was peripheral blood, taken on day 0 of AZD1222 vaccination. Receptors originate from an adult in good health.

The chain has TRBV2 and TRBJ2-1; the match to TRBD1 covers 11 bases. Germline assignment: CDR1 SNHLY and CDR2 FYNNEI. CDR3 length equals 15 residues. The V gene end was trimmed by 8 bases and the J gene end by 10 bases; junction bases not matched to a gene: 13. CDR3 sequence (DNA): TGTGCCAGCCTATCTCGGACAGGGGGCTCTTGGGAGCAGTTCTTC. Its protein product is CASLSRTGGSWEQFF. Full variable domain (remainder filled in from reference TRBV2 and TRBJ2-1): EPEVTQTPSHQVTQMGQEVILRCVPISNHLYFYWYRQILGQKVEFLVSFYNNEISEKSEIFDDQFSVERPDGSNFTLKIRSTKLEDSAMYFCASLSRTGGSWEQFFGPGTRLTVL.

The genes are TRBV5-1 and TRBJ2-5, with D possibly being TRBD1 or TRBD2 (5 bases each). Germline lookup yields CDR1 SGHRS and CDR2 YFSETQ. V was pared by 1 base and J by 3 bases, with 22 bases between. The length of the CDR3 is 18 residues. This chain's CDR3 is CASSLSPSSGTEEETQYF. In DNA form, the CDR3 reads TGCGCCAGCAGCTTGTCGCCATCCTCCGGGACCGAGGAAGAGACCCAGTACTTC.

The chain employs TRBV3-1 (or the pseudogene TRBV3-2) and TRBJ2-7, with D perhaps given as TRBD1 or TRBD2 (6 bases each). V gave up 4 bases and J gave up 5 bases, with 18 bases separating them. From germline, CDR1 is LGHDT and CDR2 YNNKEL (reference sequence). The CDR3 totals 15 residues. The CDR3: CASSLGGRGLDEQYF. For the CDR3, the DNA is TGTGCCAGCAGCCTCGGGGGCAGGGGTCTTGACGAGCAGTACTTC.

The rearrangement joins TRBV7-8 to TRBJ2-5; D may be TRBD1 or TRBD2 (5 bases each). This CDR3 region has 14 residues. The V end was cut by 3 bases, the J end by 7 bases, with 15 bases between. The germline gives CDR1 SGHVS, CDR2 FQNEAQ. The CDR3 spells CASSFRGETTTQYF. The CDR3 nucleotides read TGTGCCAGCAGCTTTAGAGGGGAAACAACGACCCAGTACTTC.